The 14 T cell receptor beta chains below all came from one sample that was sequenced in a study of CD4 T cells in relation to SARS-CoV-2 and coronaviruses. Their antigens are not known. Produced via immunoSEQ multiplex PCR; TCRdb's table is partial and in-frame only. The profile covers about 19,000 clones, with 77% appearing a single time and approximately 23% taken by the ten largest. Before the COVID-19 pandemic, during about 2010-2018, CD4+ T cells were taken from unexposed donors. Isolation of CD4+ T cells took place after around eleven days in culture. The specimen sequenced was CD4+ T cells from PBMCs, cultured in vitro. The receptors come from a human donor in good health.

This clone has more than one count but fewer than ten. The chain links TRBV6-2 or TRBV6-3 to TRBJ1-5; D remains ambiguous. CDR1 is MNHEY and CDR2 is SVGEGT in the germline V gene. The CDR3 consists of 11 residues. V was shortened by 5 bases and J by 9 bases, with 8 bases between the two germline ends. The CDR3 reads CASSHLGPQHF. The DNA for the CDR3 is TGTGCCAGCAGTCACCTCGGGCCCCAGCATTTT.

The chain couples TRBV7-9 to TRBJ2-3; D gene ambiguous. V lost 1 base to trimming and J lost 4 bases, with 3 bases between them. The germline V gene has CDR1 SEHNR and CDR2 FQNEAQ (reference sequence). The CDR3 is made up of 12 amino acids. The chain's CDR3 is CASSLVPDTQYF. CDR3 bases: TGTGCCAGCAGCTTAGTCCCAGATACGCAGTATTTT.

The gene calls are TRBV10-3 and TRBJ2-7; 11 nucleotides agree with TRBD1. Trimming at V came to 7 bases and at J to 7 bases, leaving 9 bases not matched to a gene. The germline V gene encodes CDR1 ENHRY and CDR2 SYGVKD. The CDR3 spans 14 residues. The CDR3 is CAIMRDRGELEQYF. The CDR3 DNA reads as TGTGCCATCATGAGGGACAGGGGGGAGCTGGAGCAGTACTTC.

The chain's CDR3 is CASSVGTSDNEQFF. The CDR3 DNA is TGTGCCAGCAGCGTCGGGACTAGTGACAATGAGCAGTTCTTC. This sequence joins TRBV11-3 and TRBJ2-1; 8 bases align to TRBD2. The CDR3 has 14 residues. Germline V gene sequence: CDR1 SGHNT, CDR2 YENEEA. V was clipped by 5 bases and J by 5 bases; unmatched bases: 5. Complete variable domain (other parts from reference TRBV11-3 and TRBJ2-1): EAGVVQSPRYKIIEKKQPVAFWCNPISGHNTLYWYLQNLGQGPELLIRYENEEAVDDSQLPKDRFSAERLKGVDSTLKIQPAELGDSAVYLCASSVGTSDNEQFFGPGTRLTVL.

This clone was observed a few times. This chain links TRBV6-5 with TRBJ1-2; D is unclear. CDR3 length: 13 amino acids. V dropped 5 bases and J dropped 4 bases, with 11 bases sitting between them. Germline V gene data show CDR1 as MNHEY and CDR2 as SVGAGI. The CDR3 region is CASSLGRPYGYTF. The DNA for the CDR3 is TGTGCCAGCAGTCTAGGACGGCCCTATGGCTACACCTTC.

CDR3 coding DNA: TGTGCCAGCAGCGTAGTCGACAGGGGCACTGAAGCTTTCTTT. This translates into CASSVVDRGTEAFF. This chain connects TRBV9 to TRBJ1-1; 8 nucleotides agree with TRBD1. CDR1 is SGDLS, CDR2 YYNGEE, per germline. The V segment lost 0 bases and the J segment 4 bases; nucleotides outside the gene matches: 2. This CDR3 comprises 14 residues.

This chain uses TRBV4-1 with TRBJ2-7; D unresolved. This CDR3 comprises 13 residues. V lost 5 bases to trimming and J lost 7 bases, with 15 bases between them. Per germline, CDR1 MGHRA and CDR2 YSYEKL. Written as DNA, the CDR3 is TGCGCCAGCAGCTCCCATTGGTCTGGGGAGCAGTACTTC. Its translation: CASSSHWSGEQYF.

V is TRBV10-3 and J is TRBJ2-7; 8 bases agree with TRBD1. V trimming: 3 bases; J trimming: 0 bases; junction bases outside the gene matches: 7. The V gene's germline CDR1 is ENHRY and CDR2 SYGVKD. The CDR3 covers 16 residues. CDR3 protein: CAISDYTGGSSYEQYF. DNA of the CDR3: TGTGCCATCAGTGATTACACAGGGGGAAGCTCCTACGAGCAGTACTTC.

The chain links TRBV5-6 to TRBJ1-1, with 9 positions matching TRBD1. This CDR3 comprises 12 residues. Germline V gene data show CDR1 as SGHDT and CDR2 as YYEEEE. The J segment lost 13 bases and the V segment lost 1 base, leaving 5 bases of the junction unmatched. CDR3 sequence (DNA): TGTGCCAGCAGCTTGTACAGGGGGCTTGTTTTCTTT. Its protein is CASSLYRGLVFF.

The chain recombines TRBV4-1 with TRBJ2-7; 8 nucleotides agree with TRBD1. The V and J ends lost 4 bases and 1 base, in that order; junction bases with no gene match: 0. The CDR3 extends over 13 amino acids. Germline CDR1 and CDR2: MGHRA and YSYEKL. CDR3 DNA sequence: TGCGCCAGCAGCCGGACAGGGTCCTACGAGCAGTACTTC. Protein sequence: CASSRTGSYEQYF.

This clone was detected only once. The genes are TRBV3-1 (or the pseudogene TRBV3-2) and TRBJ2-7; the D gene is possibly TRBD2 (6 bases). Germline CDR1 LGHDT, CDR2 YNNKEL (reference sequence). The CDR3 runs 13 residues. Trimming took 4 bases from V and 2 from J, leaving 9 bases between them. CDR3 in DNA: TGTGCCAGCAGCCCCCCGGGGGCCTACGAGCAGTACTTC. This gives the protein CASSPPGAYEQYF.

This clone was observed once. The chain couples TRBV5-1 to TRBJ2-5; 15 nucleotides agree with TRBD2. The J segment lost 2 bases and the V segment lost 3 bases, leaving 5 bases of the junction unmatched. This CDR3 is built from 17 residues. Germline V gives CDR1 SGHRS, CDR2 YFSETQ. The CDR3 reads CASSWTSGRARQETQYF. The CDR3 region has the DNA TGCGCCAGCAGCTGGACTAGCGGGAGGGCCCGACAAGAGACCCAGTACTTC. The variable domain in full, with the rest retrieved from reference TRBV5-1 and TRBJ2-5, is KAGVTQTPRYLIKTRGQQVTLSCSPISGHRSVSWYQQTPGQGLQFLFEYFSETQRNKGNFPGRFSGRQFSNSRSEMNVSTLELGDSALYLCASSWTSGRARQETQYFGPGTRLLVL.

The V gene is TRBV2, the J gene TRBJ1-6; D gene ambiguous. CDR1 is SNHLY and CDR2 is FYNNEI in the germline V gene. V was trimmed by 4 bases and J by 3 bases, leaving 7 bases between them. This CDR3 is 14 amino acids long. The CDR3 loop reads CASSVSYYNSPLHF. CDR3 DNA: TGTGCCAGCAGTGTCAGCTACTATAATTCACCCCTCCACTTT.

V and J are TRBV12-3 or TRBV12-4 and TRBJ1-5; tentatively, D is TRBD1 (5 bases). Trimming removed 4 bases from V and 9 bases from J, with 13 bases in between. The CDR3 loop spans 13 amino acids. The CDR3 DNA reads as TGTGCCAGCAGTTCGACAGAGACGGGGCCCCAGCATTTT. Its protein product is CASSSTETGPQHF.